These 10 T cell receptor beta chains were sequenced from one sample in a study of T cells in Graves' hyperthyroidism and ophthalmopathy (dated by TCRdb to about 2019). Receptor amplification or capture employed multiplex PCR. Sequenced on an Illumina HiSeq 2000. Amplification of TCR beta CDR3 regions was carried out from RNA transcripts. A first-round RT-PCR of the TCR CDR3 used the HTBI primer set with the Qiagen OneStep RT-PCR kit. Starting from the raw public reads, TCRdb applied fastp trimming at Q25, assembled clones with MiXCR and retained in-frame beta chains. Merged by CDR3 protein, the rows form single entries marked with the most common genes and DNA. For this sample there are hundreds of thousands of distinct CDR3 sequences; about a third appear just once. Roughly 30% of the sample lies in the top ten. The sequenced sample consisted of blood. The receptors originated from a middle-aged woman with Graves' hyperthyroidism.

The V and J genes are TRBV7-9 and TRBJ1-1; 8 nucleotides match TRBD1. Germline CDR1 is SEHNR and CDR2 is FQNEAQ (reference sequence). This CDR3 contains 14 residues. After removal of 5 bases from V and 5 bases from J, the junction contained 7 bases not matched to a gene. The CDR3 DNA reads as TGTGCCAGCAGCCACCGGGACAGGAGGACTGAAGCTTTCTTT. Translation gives CASSHRDRRTEAFF.

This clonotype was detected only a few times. This CDR3 is CASLDRGLTEAFF. The CDR3 DNA sequence: TGTGCCAGCCTTGACAGGGGGTTAACTGAAGCTTTCTTT. The chain carries TRBV19 and TRBJ1-1, with 9 bases matching TRBD1. From germline, CDR1 is LNHDA and CDR2 SQIVND (reference sequence). There are 13 residues in the CDR3. V gave up 9 bases and J gave up 5 bases; unmatched junction bases: 7.

CDR3 in amino acids: CASSPGTGWETQYF. The CDR3, as DNA: TGTGCCAGCAGCCCCGGGACAGGCTGGGAGACCCAGTACTTC. The chain has TRBV7-2 and TRBJ2-5; 8 bases align to TRBD1. CDR3 length: 14 residues. Germline-derived CDR1 and CDR2 are SGHTA and FQGNSA. V shed 5 bases, J shed 5 bases, and the junction held 7 bases outside the gene matches.

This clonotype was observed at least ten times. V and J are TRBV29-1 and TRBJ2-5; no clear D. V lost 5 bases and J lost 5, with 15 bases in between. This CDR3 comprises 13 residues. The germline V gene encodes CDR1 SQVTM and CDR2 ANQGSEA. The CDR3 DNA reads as TGCAGCGTTTCAGTTTCCTCTGGCGAGACCCAGTACTTC. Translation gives CSVSVSSGETQYF.

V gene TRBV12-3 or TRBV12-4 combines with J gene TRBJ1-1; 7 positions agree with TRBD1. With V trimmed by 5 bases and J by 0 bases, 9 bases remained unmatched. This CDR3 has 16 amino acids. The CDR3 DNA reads TGTGCCAGCAGTCCGCGTACAGGGGCGATGAACACTGAAGCTTTCTTT. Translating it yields CASSPRTGAMNTEAFF.

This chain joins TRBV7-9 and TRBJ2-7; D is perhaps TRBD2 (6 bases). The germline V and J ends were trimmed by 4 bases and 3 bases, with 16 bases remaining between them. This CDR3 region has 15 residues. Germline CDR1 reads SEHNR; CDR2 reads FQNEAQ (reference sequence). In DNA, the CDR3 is TGTGCCAGCAGCTCATCGGGACTCCCACACTACGAGCAGTACTTC. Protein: CASSSSGLPHYEQYF.

The CDR3 here is CASSSARVSNQPQHF. DNA for the CDR3: TGTGCCAGCTCATCCGCTCGGGTGAGCAATCAGCCCCAGCATTTT. The chain joins TRBV6-1 to TRBJ1-5; D call uncertain. The germline V and J ends were trimmed by 8 bases and 1 base, with 15 bases remaining between them. Germline-derived CDR1 and CDR2 are MNHNS and SASEGT. The CDR3 has 15 residues.

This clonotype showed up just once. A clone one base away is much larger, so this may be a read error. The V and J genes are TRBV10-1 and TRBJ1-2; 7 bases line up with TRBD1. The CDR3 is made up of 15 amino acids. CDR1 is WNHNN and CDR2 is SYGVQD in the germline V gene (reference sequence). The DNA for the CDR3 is TGTGCCAGCAGTTACTCAGGTTCAGGGGGCTATGGCTACACCTTC. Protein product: CASSYSGSGGYGYTF.

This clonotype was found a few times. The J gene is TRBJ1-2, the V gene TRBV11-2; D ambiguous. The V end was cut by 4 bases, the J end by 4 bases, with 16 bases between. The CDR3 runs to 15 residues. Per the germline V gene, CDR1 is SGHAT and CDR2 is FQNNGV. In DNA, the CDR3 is TGTGCCAGCAGCTCACCTCTCGTGGGTCGCTATGGCTACACCTTC. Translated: CASSSPLVGRYGYTF.

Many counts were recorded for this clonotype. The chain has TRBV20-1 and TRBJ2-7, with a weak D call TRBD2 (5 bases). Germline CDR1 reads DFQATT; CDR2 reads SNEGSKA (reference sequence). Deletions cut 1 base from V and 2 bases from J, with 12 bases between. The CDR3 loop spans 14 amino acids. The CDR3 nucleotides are TGCAGTGCTAGAGCTACGACTAACGCCTACGAGCAGTACTTC. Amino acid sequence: CSARATTNAYEQYF.